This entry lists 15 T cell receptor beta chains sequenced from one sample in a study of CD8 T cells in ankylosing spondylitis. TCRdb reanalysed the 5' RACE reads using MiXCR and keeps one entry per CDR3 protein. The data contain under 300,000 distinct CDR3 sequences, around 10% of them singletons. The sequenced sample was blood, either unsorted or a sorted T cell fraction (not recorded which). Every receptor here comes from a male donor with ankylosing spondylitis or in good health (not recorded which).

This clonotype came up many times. CDR3 sequence reads: CSARDQRERRETQYF. The CDR3 nucleotides read TGCAGTGCTAGAGATCAACGGGAGAGGAGGGAGACCCAGTACTTC. The chain couples TRBV20-1 to TRBJ2-5, with D perhaps matching TRBD2 (6 bases). The V gene's germline CDR1 is DFQATT and CDR2 SNEGSKA (reference sequence). Trimming took 0 bases from V and 5 from J, leaving 16 bases between them. This CDR3 comprises 15 residues.

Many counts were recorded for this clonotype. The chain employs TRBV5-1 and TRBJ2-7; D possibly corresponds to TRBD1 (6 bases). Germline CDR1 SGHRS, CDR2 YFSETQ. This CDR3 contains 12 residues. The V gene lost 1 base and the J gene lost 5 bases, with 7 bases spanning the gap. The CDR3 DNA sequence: TGCGCCAGCAGCTTGACAGGGAACGAGCAGTACTTC. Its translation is CASSLTGNEQYF.

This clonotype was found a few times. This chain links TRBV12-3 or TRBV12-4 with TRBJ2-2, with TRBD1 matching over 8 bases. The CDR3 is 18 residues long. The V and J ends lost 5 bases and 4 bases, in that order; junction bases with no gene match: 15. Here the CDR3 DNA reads TGTGCCAGCAGTGCCCAGGCGACAGGGGATCCGGGCACCGGGGAGCTGTTTTTT. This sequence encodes CASSAQATGDPGTGELFF.

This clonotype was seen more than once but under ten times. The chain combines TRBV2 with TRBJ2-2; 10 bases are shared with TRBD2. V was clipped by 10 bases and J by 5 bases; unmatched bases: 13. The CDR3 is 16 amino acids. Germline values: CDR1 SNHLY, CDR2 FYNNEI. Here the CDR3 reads CATGRYSGRKTGELFF. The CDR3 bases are TGTGCCACCGGCCGGTATAGCGGGAGGAAAACCGGGGAGCTGTTTTTT. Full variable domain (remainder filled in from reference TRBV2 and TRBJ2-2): EPEVTQTPSHQVTQMGQEVILRCVPISNHLYFYWYRQILGQKVEFLVSFYNNEISEKSEIFDDQFSVERPDGSNFTLKIRSTKLEDSAMYFCATGRYSGRKTGELFFGEGSRLTVL.

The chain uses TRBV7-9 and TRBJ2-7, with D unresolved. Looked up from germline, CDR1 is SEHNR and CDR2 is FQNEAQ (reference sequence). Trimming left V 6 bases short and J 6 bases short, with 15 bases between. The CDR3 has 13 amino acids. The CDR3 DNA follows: TGTGCCAGCAGGCCTATTGACCAGAGCGAGCAGTACTTC. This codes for CASRPIDQSEQYF.

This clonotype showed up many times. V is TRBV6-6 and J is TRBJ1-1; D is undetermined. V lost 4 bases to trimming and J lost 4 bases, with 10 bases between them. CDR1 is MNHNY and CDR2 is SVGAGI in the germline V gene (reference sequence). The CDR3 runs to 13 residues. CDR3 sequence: CASSFPPPTEAFF. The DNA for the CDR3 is TGTGCCAGCAGTTTCCCTCCCCCCACTGAAGCTTTCTTT.

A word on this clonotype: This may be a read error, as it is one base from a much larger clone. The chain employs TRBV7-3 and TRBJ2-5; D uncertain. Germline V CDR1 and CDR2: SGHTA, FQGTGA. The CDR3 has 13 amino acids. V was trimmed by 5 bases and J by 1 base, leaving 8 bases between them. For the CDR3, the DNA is TGTGCCAGCAGCACCCCACCCCAAGAGACCCAGTACTTC. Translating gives CASSTPPQETQYF.

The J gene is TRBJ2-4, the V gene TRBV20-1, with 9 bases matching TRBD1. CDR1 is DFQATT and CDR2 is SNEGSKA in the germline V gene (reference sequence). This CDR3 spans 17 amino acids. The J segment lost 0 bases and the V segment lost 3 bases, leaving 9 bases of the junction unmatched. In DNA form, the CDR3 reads TGCAGTGCTAGGAGTATGGGACAGGGTATAGCCAAAAACATTCAGTACTTC. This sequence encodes CSARSMGQGIAKNIQYF.

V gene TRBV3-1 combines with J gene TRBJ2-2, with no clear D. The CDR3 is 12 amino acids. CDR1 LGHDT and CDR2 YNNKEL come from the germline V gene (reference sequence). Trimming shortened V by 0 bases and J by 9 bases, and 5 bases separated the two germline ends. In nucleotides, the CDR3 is TGTGCCAGCAGCCAAGATGGCCGGGAGCTGTTTTTT. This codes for CASSQDGRELFF.

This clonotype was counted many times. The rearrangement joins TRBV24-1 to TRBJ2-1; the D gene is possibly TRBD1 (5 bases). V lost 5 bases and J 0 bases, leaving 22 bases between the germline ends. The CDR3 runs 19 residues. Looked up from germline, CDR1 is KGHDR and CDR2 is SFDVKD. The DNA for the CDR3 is TGTGCCACCAGTGTCTTGACAGCCCCGTACGCCCCCTCCTACAATGAGCAGTTCTTC. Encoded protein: CATSVLTAPYAPSYNEQFF.

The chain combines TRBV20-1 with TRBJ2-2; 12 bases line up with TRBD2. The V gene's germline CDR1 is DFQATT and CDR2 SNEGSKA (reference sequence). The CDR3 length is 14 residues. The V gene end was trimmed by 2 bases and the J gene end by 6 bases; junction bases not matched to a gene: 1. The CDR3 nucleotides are TGCAGTGCTAGACTAGCGGGAGGGGCCGGGGAGCTGTTTTTT. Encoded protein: CSARLAGGAGELFF.

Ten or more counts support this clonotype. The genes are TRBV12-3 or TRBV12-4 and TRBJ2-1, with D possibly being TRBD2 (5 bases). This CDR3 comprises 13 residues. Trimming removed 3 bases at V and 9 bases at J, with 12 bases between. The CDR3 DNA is TGTGCCAGCAGTTTGGGTGGACGGGGTGAGCAGTTCTTC. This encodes CASSLGGRGEQFF.

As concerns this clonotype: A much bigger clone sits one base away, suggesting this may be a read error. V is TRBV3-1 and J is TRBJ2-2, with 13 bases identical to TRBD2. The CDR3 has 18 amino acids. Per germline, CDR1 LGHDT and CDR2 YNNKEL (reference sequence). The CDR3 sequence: CASSPSGLAGANTGKLFF. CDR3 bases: TGTGCCAGCAGTCCCTCCGGACTAGCGGGGGCGAACACCGGGAAGCTGTTTTTT.

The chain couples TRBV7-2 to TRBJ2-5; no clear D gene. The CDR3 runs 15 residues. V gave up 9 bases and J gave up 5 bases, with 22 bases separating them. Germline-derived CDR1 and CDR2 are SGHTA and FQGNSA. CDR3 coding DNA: TGTGCCAGGAGCCCCGGGTCCTATTGGGTGGAGACCCAGTACTTC. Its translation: CARSPGSYWVETQYF.

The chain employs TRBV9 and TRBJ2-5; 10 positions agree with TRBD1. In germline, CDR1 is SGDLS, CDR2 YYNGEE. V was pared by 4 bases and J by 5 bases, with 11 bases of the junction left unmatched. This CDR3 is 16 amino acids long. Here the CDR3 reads CASSSPSTGGMETQYF. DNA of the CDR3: TGTGCCAGCAGCTCCCCTTCGACAGGGGGCATGGAGACCCAGTACTTC.